The present T cell receptor beta chain was sequenced within a study of T cells in Graves' hyperthyroidism and ophthalmopathy. Findings and caveats of the study: Researchers report that a 13 V-J model separated ophthalmopathy from stable hyperthyroidism.

The germline V gene has CDR1 MDHEN and CDR2 SYDVKM. The CDR3 runs to 16 residues. Trimming left V 5 bases short and J 2 bases short, with 16 bases between. TCR beta CDR3 region amplification was performed from RNA transcripts. TCR CDR3 underwent first-round RT-PCR with the HTBI primer set. Each CDR3 protein gets one entry after TCRdb re-called the multiplex PCR reads with MiXCR. The sample yields about 570,000 distinct CDR3 sequences, about 15% seen once. In patients aged 18 to 65, hyperthyroidism was newly diagnosed, with duration under 2 months. Uncontrolled infection, other autoimmune disease, pregnancy or lactation led to exclusion. The study based diagnoses on clinical symptoms, serum thyroxine and TRAb, thyroid ultrasound and orbital computed tomography. Ten or more counts support this clonotype. Its target is unknown.

The sequencing sample was made of blood. This clonotype originated in a woman in her 40s with Graves' hyperthyroidism. The V gene is TRBV28, the J gene TRBJ1-5; tentative D call: TRBD1 (5 bases). The CDR3 here is CASSASGANRNQPQHF. In nucleotides, the CDR3 is TGTGCCAGCAGTGCTAGCGGGGCCAATCGCAATCAGCCCCAGCATTTT. Filled out from reference TRBV28 and TRBJ1-5, the complete variable domain reads DVKVTQSSRYLVKRTGEKVFLECVQDMDHENMFWYRQDPGLGLRLIYFSYDVKMKEKGDIPEGYSVSREKKERFSLILESASTNQTSMYLCASSASGANRNQPQHFGDGTRLSIL.